This passage covers 3 T cell receptor beta chains from one sample sequenced in a study of T cells in Graves' hyperthyroidism and ophthalmopathy. Amplified TCR beta CDR3 regions derived from RNA transcripts. HTBI primers were used for first-round RT-PCR of the TCR CDR3. TCRdb independently ran MiXCR on the multiplex PCR reads; one entry per CDR3 protein. The sample yields approximately 630,000 distinct CDR3 sequences, 15% to 20% seen once. The sample consisted of blood. The receptor source for this set is a woman aged 25 to 39 with Graves' hyperthyroidism.

The chain combines TRBV19 with TRBJ2-1, with TRBD2 as a possible D gene (5 bases). V gave up 5 bases and J gave up 0 bases, with 17 bases separating them. The CDR3 spans 17 residues. Germline V gives CDR1 LNHDA, CDR2 SQIVND (reference sequence). Here the CDR3 reads CASSSLQAGRSYNEQFF. The DNA of the CDR3 is TGTGCCAGTAGTTCTCTCCAGGCGGGTCGCTCCTACAATGAGCAGTTCTTC.

This clonotype was counted only a few times. V and J are TRBV10-3 and TRBJ2-3, with 12 bases aligning to TRBD2. The CDR3 runs 17 residues. Germline assignment: CDR1 ENHRY and CDR2 SYGVKD. V was clipped by 8 bases and J by 3 bases; unmatched bases: 12. CDR3 region: CAIGKTSGSGGTDTQYF. The CDR3 DNA follows: TGTGCCATCGGGAAGACTAGCGGGAGTGGAGGAACAGATACGCAGTATTTT.

This clonotype was found many times. J is TRBJ1-2 and V is TRBV12-3 or TRBV12-4; TRBD1 matches 9 bases. The ends lost 4 bases at V and 0 bases at J; junction bases unmatched: 6. This CDR3 is built from 16 residues. The DNA for the CDR3 is TGTGCCAGCAGTTCGGACAGGGGCGCCCCTAACTATGGCTACACCTTC. Encoded protein: CASSSDRGAPNYGYTF.